The 27 T cell receptor beta chains listed next were all sequenced from one sample in a study of blood T cell repertoires in COVID-19. Profiling relied on immunoSEQ multiplex PCR, and the TCRdb table lists in-frame clones only, not all of them. The table has fewer than 400,000 clones, more than 85% seen once. The specimen was PBMCs or T cells enriched from blood (not recorded which). The source is a woman under 40 who had recovered from COVID-19.

The chain couples TRBV7-2 to TRBJ1-2; D is perhaps TRBD1 (5 bases). Germline CDR1 and CDR2: SGHTA and FQGNSA. This CDR3 comprises 15 residues. The V end lost 3 bases, the J end lost 4 bases, and 15 bases lay between the germline ends. CDR3 residues: CASSFGRGTGYGYTF. The CDR3 coding sequence is TGTGCCAGCAGCTTCGGGAGAGGGACGGGCTATGGCTACACCTTC.

CDR3 DNA sequence: TGTGCCAGTAGTATCGCGACAGGGTTTTATGGCTACACCTTC. This translates into CASSIATGFYGYTF. The gene calls are TRBV19 and TRBJ1-2, with 7 nucleotides matching TRBD1. Per germline, CDR1 LNHDA and CDR2 SQIVND (reference sequence). This CDR3 has 14 amino acids. Trimming removed 3 bases from V and 5 bases from J; junction bases left unmatched: 6.

The rearrangement joins TRBV7-2 to TRBJ1-4; D unresolved. The CDR3 has 13 residues. V was clipped by 4 bases and J by 2 bases, with 5 bases between them. In germline, CDR1 is SGHTA, CDR2 FQGNSA. Here the CDR3 DNA reads TGTGCCAGCAGCTCCCGTACTAATGAAAAACTGTTTTTT. Protein product: CASSSRTNEKLFF.

This clone was counted a few times. The J gene is TRBJ2-2, the V gene TRBV11-3; 12 bases agree with TRBD1. Germline V gene sequence: CDR1 SGHNT, CDR2 YENEEA. This CDR3 is built from 16 residues. Losses at the gene ends were 1 base for V and 5 bases for J; bases not matched to a gene: 2. The CDR3 DNA reads as TGTGCCAGCAGCTTAGGGGACAGGGGGCAAACCGGGGAGCTGTTTTTT. Its protein product is CASSLGDRGQTGELFF.

The chain uses TRBV7-9 and TRBJ2-1; TRBD2 is a possible D gene (5 bases). This CDR3 spans 14 amino acids. Trimming took 0 bases from V and 4 from J, leaving 7 bases between them. The germline gives CDR1 SEHNR, CDR2 FQNEAQ (reference sequence). In DNA form, the CDR3 reads TGTGCCAGCAGCTTAGCGACGGGGTACAATGAGCAGTTCTTC. Translated: CASSLATGYNEQFF.

CDR3 nucleotides: TGCGCCAGCAGCTTGATCTCCGGGGGAAGCTCCTACGAGCAGTACTTC. Its translation is CASSLISGGSSYEQYF. J is TRBJ2-7 and V is TRBV5-1; tentatively, D is TRBD2 (6 bases). Germline V gene lookup returns CDR1 SGHRS and CDR2 YFSETQ. V lost 1 base and J 0 bases, leaving 14 bases between the germline ends. The CDR3 has 16 amino acids.

About this clone itself: This CDR3 is also generated by other DNA sequences in the sample. The chain uses TRBV28 and TRBJ1-4, with 8 bases lining up with TRBD1. Germline CDR1 MDHEN, CDR2 SYDVKM. The CDR3 contains 15 residues. V shed 4 bases, J shed 3 bases, and the junction held 4 bases outside the gene matches. CDR3: CASSSPGGPNEKLFF. For the CDR3, the DNA is TGTGCCAGCAGTTCTCCAGGGGGCCCTAATGAAAAACTGTTTTTT.

V is TRBV27 and J is TRBJ2-6, with D maybe TRBD1 (6 bases). The V gene lost 5 bases and the J gene lost 0 bases, with 17 bases spanning the gap. The CDR3 runs to 18 residues. Germline assignment: CDR1 MNHEY and CDR2 SMNVEV (reference sequence). For the CDR3, the DNA is TGTGCCAGCAGTAGCCCCAGGGGCCCCAGCTCTGGGGCCAACGTCCTGACTTTC. Its protein is CASSSPRGPSSGANVLTF.

V and J are TRBV11-2 and TRBJ1-2; TRBD1 aligns across 8 bases. The germline V gene has CDR1 SGHAT and CDR2 FQNNGV. The CDR3 totals 13 residues. The trim removed 6 bases at V and 8 bases at J, leaving 8 bases unmatched. The CDR3 spells CASRQGARGGYTF. The CDR3 DNA reads TGTGCCAGCAGGCAGGGGGCTAGAGGCGGCTACACCTTC.

The chain employs TRBV4-3 and TRBJ1-4; D is unclear. Per germline, CDR1 LGHNA and CDR2 YSLEER. The CDR3 contains 15 residues. V was pared by 0 bases and J by 8 bases, with 13 bases between. The chain's CDR3 is CASSQDGGRREKLFF. The CDR3 bases are TGCGCCAGCAGCCAAGATGGAGGGAGAAGGGAAAAACTGTTTTTT.

The chain has TRBV7-9 and TRBJ2-1; 9 bases map to TRBD1. V shed 3 bases, J shed 1 base, and the junction held 4 bases outside the gene matches. The CDR3 is 16 amino acids. Germline V gene data show CDR1 as SEHNR and CDR2 as FQNEAQ (reference sequence). In DNA form, the CDR3 reads TGTGCCAGCAGCTTCGGGACAGGGACATCCTACAATGAGCAGTTCTTC. The encoded protein is CASSFGTGTSYNEQFF.

The chain couples TRBV11-2 to TRBJ2-1; D is possibly TRBD2 (5 bases). This CDR3 spans 16 amino acids. Trimming took off 0 bases at V and 0 bases at J, with 9 bases between the two ends. Germline V lookup: CDR1 SGHAT, CDR2 FQNNGV. As DNA, the CDR3 is TGTGCCAGCAGCTTAGAACCGGGGAGCTCCTACAATGAGCAGTTCTTC. Amino acid sequence: CASSLEPGSSYNEQFF.

The chain links TRBV27 to TRBJ2-7; the D gene is possibly TRBD2 (5 bases). Germline-derived CDR1 and CDR2 are MNHEY and SMNVEV (reference sequence). The CDR3 is 12 residues long. The V and J ends lost 5 bases and 4 bases respectively, with 9 bases between them. As DNA, the CDR3 is TGTGCCAGCAGTGAGGGCGGTTACGAGCAGTACTTC. Translated: CASSEGGYEQYF.

V is TRBV9 and J is TRBJ1-6; D remains unclear. The CDR3 spans 15 residues. CDR1 SGDLS and CDR2 YYNGEE come from the germline V gene. V shed 4 bases and J shed 7 bases, with 15 bases lying between them. This CDR3 reads CASSPQGRPNSPLHF. CDR3 DNA sequence: TGTGCCAGCAGCCCCCAAGGGAGGCCAAATTCACCCCTCCACTTT.

The chain recombines TRBV12-1 with TRBJ1-5; TRBD1 is the table's D call, not checked against the DNA. TRBV12-1 is a listed pseudogene. This CDR3 is built from 16 residues. The CDR3 DNA follows: TGTGCCAGCAGCGACTCGTCGGGACAGCCCAATCAGCCCCAGCATTTT. Translated: CASSDSSGQPNQPQHF.

V and J are TRBV5-8 and TRBJ1-2; possible D gene TRBD1, 5 bases. Germline V gives CDR1 SGHTS, CDR2 YDEGEE. V was pared by 6 bases and J by 4 bases, with 13 bases between. The CDR3 has 13 amino acids. CDR3 region: CASTLGAAYGYTF. DNA of the CDR3: TGTGCCAGCACCCTTGGGGCGGCCTATGGCTACACCTTC.

The chain has TRBV7-6 and TRBJ2-3; 8 bases align to TRBD1. The CDR3 is 15 residues long. V was pared by 4 bases and J by 5 bases, with 8 bases of the junction left unmatched. Per the germline V gene, CDR1 is SGHVS and CDR2 is FNYEAQ. The CDR3 nucleotides read TGTGCCAGCAGCTCGATGACAGGGGTTGGAGATACGCAGTATTTT. As protein: CASSSMTGVGDTQYF. Using reference TRBV7-6 and TRBJ2-3 for the parts outside the CDR3, the full variable domain is GAGVSQSPRYKVTKRGQDVALRCDPISGHVSLYWYRQALGQGPEFLTYFNYEAQQDKSGLPNDRFSAERPEGSISTLTIQRTEQRDSAMYRCASSSMTGVGDTQYFGPGTRLTVL.

This sequence joins TRBV4-3 and TRBJ2-7, with 9 bases that match TRBD2. Losses at the gene ends were 4 bases for V and 4 bases for J; bases not matched to a gene: 11. The germline V gene encodes CDR1 LGHNA and CDR2 YSLEER. This CDR3 contains 16 residues. The CDR3 sequence: CASSPSQGLAGYEQYF. The CDR3 DNA follows: TGCGCCAGCAGCCCTTCCCAGGGACTAGCCGGGTACGAGCAGTACTTC.

This CDR3 reads CSVRLDRADTQYF. CDR3 coding DNA: TGCAGCGTTCGACTGGATCGGGCAGATACGCAGTATTTT. This rearrangement joins TRBV29-1 to TRBJ2-3, with no clear D. The CDR3 consists of 13 residues. From germline, CDR1 is SQVTM and CDR2 ANQGSEA. V lost 5 bases and J lost 4, with 13 bases in between.

The DNA for the CDR3 is TGTGCCAGCAGCTCGACCCCCGGGACTAGCGGGGGCGTTTACAATGAGCAGTTCTTC. Amino acid sequence: CASSSTPGTSGGVYNEQFF. V usage is TRBV9 and J usage is TRBJ2-1; 14 positions match TRBD2. The CDR3 extends over 19 amino acids. Trimming cost V 4 bases and J 4 bases; bases outside gene matches: 13. Germline CDR1 and CDR2: SGDLS and YYNGEE.

The V gene is TRBV5-1, the J gene TRBJ2-7; 7 bases are shared with TRBD1. The ends lost 4 bases at V and 3 bases at J; junction bases unmatched: 7. Germline V gene sequence: CDR1 SGHRS, CDR2 YFSETQ. This CDR3 is built from 14 residues. The CDR3 is CASSMSTGSYEQYF. In nucleotides, the CDR3 is TGCGCCAGCAGCATGTCGACAGGGAGCTACGAGCAGTACTTC.

This clone has only one observation. The same CDR3 is also encoded by other DNA sequences in this sample. The V gene is TRBV6-5, the J gene TRBJ2-1, with TRBD2 as a possible D gene (6 bases). In germline, CDR1 is MNHEY, CDR2 SVGAGI. V gave up 5 bases and J gave up 7 bases, with 6 bases separating them. This CDR3 is built from 11 residues. CDR3 nucleotide sequence: TGTGCCAGCAGTCGGGGGAATGAGCAGTTCTTC. It yields the protein CASSRGNEQFF.

V is TRBV19 and J is TRBJ1-1; 9 positions match TRBD1. CDR1 and CDR2 (germline): LNHDA, SQIVND (reference sequence). The V segment lost 5 bases and the J segment 5 bases; nucleotides outside the gene matches: 6. The CDR3 loop spans 14 amino acids. CDR3 protein: CASSATGGGTEAFF. CDR3 in DNA: TGTGCCAGTAGTGCGACAGGGGGGGGGACTGAAGCTTTCTTT.

The rearrangement joins TRBV19 to TRBJ2-7; 9 bases align to TRBD2. CDR3 length: 13 amino acids. J lost 9 bases, V lost 2 bases, and 5 bases had no gene match. From germline, CDR1 is LNHDA and CDR2 SQIVND (reference sequence). The CDR3 protein is CASSILASGTQYF. The CDR3, as DNA: TGTGCCAGTAGTATATTGGCTAGCGGGACGCAGTACTTC.

This chain connects TRBV19 to TRBJ1-3; no reliable D call. Germline-derived CDR1 and CDR2 are LNHDA and SQIVND (reference sequence). The CDR3 has 14 amino acids. Trimming removed 9 bases from V and 0 bases from J, with 12 bases in between. The CDR3 DNA reads TGTGCCAGCGGGCGGGCCGACTCTGGAAACACCATATATTTT. It encodes CASGRADSGNTIYF.

The chain links TRBV18 to TRBJ1-2; D is possibly TRBD1 (5 bases). This CDR3 contains 13 residues. Germline loops: CDR1 KGHSH, CDR2 LQKENI. The germline V and J ends were trimmed by 5 bases and 6 bases, with 13 bases remaining between them. The CDR3 coding sequence is TGTGCCAGCTCAGGCCAGGGAAGTCATGGCTACACCTTC. Protein sequence: CASSGQGSHGYTF.

The chain combines TRBV13 with TRBJ2-5; D perhaps matches TRBD2 (5 bases). Trimming shortened V by 0 bases and J by 0 bases, and 8 bases separated the two germline ends. The CDR3 totals 15 residues. Germline CDR1 PRHDT, CDR2 FYEKMQ (reference sequence). The CDR3 loop is CASSLGGRDQETQYF. The CDR3 DNA follows: TGTGCCAGCAGCTTAGGCGGGCGGGACCAAGAGACCCAGTACTTC.